A selection of T cell receptor beta chains follows, all from one sample in a study of molecular identifiers for immune sequencing clone quantification. TCRdb reprocessed the PCR reads with MiXCR, giving one entry per CDR3 protein. Counted here are about 640,000 distinct CDR3 sequences, less than 20% occurring once; the ten biggest clones make up 0.85%. Input material: naive CD8+ T cells from blood, with Jurkat cell RNA spiked in. The receptor source for this set is a human donor in good health. Some libraries in this study had Jurkat cell RNA spiked in. Each CDR3 is given with its conserved first and last residue. Fields, in order: clone size, J gene, D gene, V gene, CDR3 DNA, CDR3 protein. The D gene is left open where the match is weak. Expanded clones are given a class, and other clones once, few, many or no size at all.

>many|TRBJ1-6|TRBD1|TRBV4-3
TGCGCCAGCAGCCAGGGGACAGCGGTCACTTCACCCCTCCACTTT
CASSQGTAVTSPLHF
>many|TRBJ2-7|TRBD1|TRBV30
TGTGCCTGGAGTGTTAGGAGGACAGGGGGCCTGTACGAGCAGTACTTC
CAWSVRRTGGLYEQYF
>many|TRBJ1-2|.|TRBV29-1
TGCAGCGTGGGTTCTGGCTATGGCTACACCTTC
CSVGSGYGYTF
>many|TRBJ1-3|.|TRBV2
TGTGCCAGCAGTGAGGCCGGCAGCTCTGGAAACACCATATATTTT
CASSEAGSSGNTIYF
>many|TRBJ1-4|.|TRBV2
TGTGCCAGCAGTGAAGCGGAAGGGGCTGGAGAAAAACTGTTTTTT
CASSEAEGAGEKLFF
>few|TRBJ1-2|.|TRBV4-2
TGTGCCAGCAGCCACCCAACTGGGGGTCTGGGGAGGGATGGCTACACCTTC
CASSHPTGGLGRDGYTF
>many|TRBJ2-5|TRBD2|TRBV24-1
TGTGCCACCAGTGATTTGAGGACTAGCGGGAGCAGTCAAGAGACCCAGTACTTC
CATSDLRTSGSSQETQYF
>many|TRBJ1-5|.|TRBV27
TGTGCCAGCAGTTTATCCTATAACAATCAGCCCCAGCATTTT
CASSLSYNNQPQHF
>many|TRBJ1-2|.|TRBV4-3
TGCGCCAGCAGCCAAGATCGGACAACCTATGGCTACACCTTC
CASSQDRTTYGYTF
>many|TRBJ1-5|.|TRBV4-1
TGCGCCAGCAGCCAATCTGAGGGAAGCCAGCCCCAGCATTTT
CASSQSEGSQPQHF
>many|TRBJ2-3|.|TRBV6-1
TGTGCCAGCAATCGGGACACAGCTAGCACAGATACGCAGTATTTT
CASNRDTASTDTQYF
>many|TRBJ2-1|.|TRBV11-2
TGTGCCAGCAGTTTAGGGTACTACAATGAGCAGTTCTTC
CASSLGYYNEQFF
>many|TRBJ2-7|.|TRBV10-3
TGTGCCATCAAACCGGGACAAAGCTACGAGCAGTACTTC
CAIKPGQSYEQYF
>few|TRBJ1-1|TRBD1|TRBV19
TGTGCCAGTACCGCAGGGGGCATGAAGAACACTGAAGCTTTCTTT
CASTAGGMKNTEAFF
>few|TRBJ2-2|.|TRBV20-1
TGCAGTGCTAGGCGCGCGAACACCGGGGAGCTGTTTTTT
CSARRANTGELFF
>many|TRBJ2-3|.|TRBV7-9
TGTGCCAGCTGCTCGGCAATTACAGATACGCAGTATTTT
CASCSAITDTQYF
>.|TRBJ2-7|.|TRBV6-2/TRBV6-3
TGTGCCAGCAGGGGCACGGGCACCCTCTCCTACGAGCAGTACTTC
CASRGTGTLSYEQYF
>few|TRBJ2-1|.|TRBV19
TGTGCCAGTAGTATGTTGGCCGCCAATGAGCAGTTCTTC
CASSMLAANEQFF
>many|TRBJ1-4|.|TRBV11-2
TGTGCCAGCAGCTACTGGGGTGAAAAACTGTTTTTT
CASSYWGEKLFF
>many|TRBJ1-4|.|TRBV4-2
TGTGCCAGCAGCCAAGATAGGCAGTTTGAAGCCACCAGTGAAAAACTGTTTTTT
CASSQDRQFEATSEKLFF
>few|TRBJ1-2|.|TRBV7-9
TGTGCCAGCAGCAGGACCGAGACAGAAAGGAACTATGGCTACACCTTC
CASSRTETERNYGYTF
>many|TRBJ1-5|.|TRBV6-4
TGTGCCAGCCCTGGGGACACCAATCAGCCCCAGCATTTT
CASPGDTNQPQHF
>many|TRBJ1-5|TRBD1|TRBV28
TGTGCCAGCAGCACTACAGGGGGGGGGCAGCCCCAGCATTTT
CASSTTGGGQPQHF
>many|TRBJ1-5|.|TRBV6-2/TRBV6-3
TGTGCCAGCAGTTACTCTTTGACACGCTTCAATCAGCCCCAGCATTTT
CASSYSLTRFNQPQHF
>.|TRBJ2-5|TRBD2|TRBV4-3
TGCGCCAGCAGCCAAACTAGCGGGAGAACGGAGACCCAGTACTTC
CASSQTSGRTETQYF
>few|TRBJ2-1|.|TRBV19
TGTGCCAGTAGTATCGGGAACTACAATGAGCAGTTCTTC
CASSIGNYNEQFF
>many|TRBJ1-1|.|TRBV29-1
TGCAGCGTTGAGGTGTTCACTGAAGCTTTCTTT
CSVEVFTEAFF
>many|TRBJ2-7|.|TRBV27
TGTGCCAGAGGAACGGGCTCAACCTACGAGCAGTACTTC
CARGTGSTYEQYF
>many|TRBJ2-1|.|TRBV6-2/TRBV6-3
TGTGCCAGCACCAAATGGGGTGAGCAGTTCTTC
CASTKWGEQFF
>few|TRBJ2-5|TRBD1|TRBV27
TGTGCCAGCAGTACGACAGGGGGCCAAGAGACCCAGTACTTC
CASSTTGGQETQYF
>many|TRBJ2-3|.|TRBV30
TGTGCCTGGGACTGGGCAGATACGCAGTATTTT
CAWDWADTQYF
>many|TRBJ2-7|TRBD1|TRBV6-5
TGTGCCAGCAGAGTTATGATCCCGGGACAGGGGGTCCTTTCCTACGAGCAGTACTTC
CASRVMIPGQGVLSYEQYF
>.|TRBJ1-6|.|TRBV6-2/TRBV6-3
TGTGCCAGCACCTCGGTCTATAATTCACCCCTCCACTTT
CASTSVYNSPLHF
>many|TRBJ2-7|.|TRBV10-2
TGCGCCAGCAGTGAGTTGGCCAGCCCCGAGCAGTACTTC
CASSELASPEQYF
>few|TRBJ2-7|.|TRBV6-1
TGTGCCAGCAGTGATTGGGATATGAACTCCTACGAGCAGTACTTC
CASSDWDMNSYEQYF
>few|TRBJ1-1|.|TRBV11-2
TGTGCCAGCAGCTTAGTATGGCAGATGAACACTGAAGCTTTCTTT
CASSLVWQMNTEAFF
>many|TRBJ2-7|TRBD1|TRBV7-9
TGTGCCAGCAGCGCCACCCGGGACAGGGGACTCTACGAGCAGTACTTC
CASSATRDRGLYEQYF
>many|TRBJ2-7|.|TRBV12-3/TRBV12-4
TGTGCCAGCAGTTTACAGAGCCCCTACGAGCAGTACTTC
CASSLQSPYEQYF
>few|TRBJ2-5|.|TRBV7-9
TGTGCCAGCAGGAGTGGGGGACAAGAGACCCAGTACTTC
CASRSGGQETQYF
>many|TRBJ2-7|.|TRBV5-1
TGCGCCAGCAGCTTGACAGTCTCCTACGAGCAGTACTTC
CASSLTVSYEQYF
>.|TRBJ2-7|TRBD1|TRBV6-1
TGTGCCAGCAGCGCGACAGGGGGCAACGAGCAGTACTTC
CASSATGGNEQYF
>many|TRBJ1-5|.|TRBV5-6
TGTGCCAGCAGCTTGAGGGGCAGCAACTTATATAGCAATCAGCCCCAGCATTTT
CASSLRGSNLYSNQPQHF
>many|TRBJ1-1|.|TRBV6-2/TRBV6-3
TGTGCCAGCAGTCCCGAAGGGGGTTTTTCTGAAGCTTTCTTT
CASSPEGGFSEAFF